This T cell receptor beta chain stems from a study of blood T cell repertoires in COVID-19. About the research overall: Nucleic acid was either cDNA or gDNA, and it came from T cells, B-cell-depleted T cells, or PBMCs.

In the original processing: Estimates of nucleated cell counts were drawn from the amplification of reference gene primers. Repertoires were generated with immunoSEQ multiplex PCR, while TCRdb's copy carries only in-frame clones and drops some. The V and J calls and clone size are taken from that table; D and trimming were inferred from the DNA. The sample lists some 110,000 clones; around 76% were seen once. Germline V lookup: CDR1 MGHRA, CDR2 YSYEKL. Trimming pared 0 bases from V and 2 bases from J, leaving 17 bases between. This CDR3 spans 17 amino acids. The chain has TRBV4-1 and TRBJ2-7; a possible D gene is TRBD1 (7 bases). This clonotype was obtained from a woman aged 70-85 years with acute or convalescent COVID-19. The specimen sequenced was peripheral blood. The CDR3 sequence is CASSQDWQGGIPYEQYF. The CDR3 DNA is TGCGCCAGCAGCCAAGATTGGCAGGGGGGAATACCCTACGAGCAGTACTTC.